Following are 2 T cell receptor beta chains from one sample sequenced in a study of CD8+ T cells in alopecia areata. This sample's treatment: oral pan-JAK inhibitor, 5-10 mg twice daily. Reverse transcription of extracted RNA yielded cDNA, which provided the sequencing template. Sequenced by immunoSEQ multiplex PCR; TCRdb stores in-frame clones only, minus some. The sample holds about 210,000 clones, roughly 44% seen once. This specimen was CD4+ T cells sorted from blood, taken at approximately week 37, from a patient treated with tofacitinib. The source is a human donor with alopecia areata.

The V call is TRBV29-1, the J call TRBJ1-2; D ambiguous. V gave up 1 base and J gave up 8 bases, with 14 bases separating them. Germline V gene sequence: CDR1 SQVTM, CDR2 ANQGSEA. The CDR3 is 13 residues long. CDR3 coding DNA: TGCAGCGTTGAAGGTCAGGCCCCCTGGGGCTACACCTTC. This sequence encodes CSVEGQAPWGYTF.

The CDR3 loop reads CASSQVVGAYEQYF. CDR3 sequence (DNA): TGTGCCAGCAGCCAAGTTGTAGGGGCCTACGAGCAGTACTTC. The gene calls are TRBV4-2 and TRBJ2-7, with D maybe TRBD1 (5 bases). This CDR3 comprises 14 residues. Trimming cost V 1 base and J 2 bases, with 9 bases left between them. Germline assignment: CDR1 LGHNA and CDR2 YNFKEQ.